This paragraph reports one T cell receptor (beta chain). Its antigen is unknown. Trimming shortened V by 2 bases and J by 3 bases, and 18 bases separated the two germline ends. CDR3 length: 17 residues. Germline-derived CDR1 and CDR2 are SGHNT and YYREEE (reference sequence). The sample comes from a study of cytomegalovirus exposure and HLA in healthy donors. Both 60 Vbeta primers and 13 Jbeta primers went into the PCR. Data came from immunoSEQ multiplex PCR; TCRdb stores just in-frame clones and leaves some out. The sample table sets out about 54,000 clones. Study results and caveats: A cluster of highly shared sequence variants was likely a sequencing artifact.

Input material: PBMCs. J is TRBJ1-3 and V is TRBV5-4, with D possibly matching TRBD1 (5 bases). This TCR was sampled from a middle-aged woman in good health and CMV-seronegative. In DNA, the CDR3 is TGTGCCAGCAGCTTTGAGAAGGGGCAAGGCGGTGGAAACACCATATATTTT. Translating it yields CASSFEKGQGGGNTIYF.